Presented here are 10 T cell receptor beta chains from one specimen sequenced in a study of tumor and adjacent non-tumor tissue in lung cancer. The library came from three nested PCR rounds adapted from ARM-PCR protocols. Each CDR3 protein gets one entry after TCRdb re-called the multiplex PCR reads with MiXCR. The table has 35,000 to 50,000 distinct CDR3 sequences, 60% seen once. No cell sorting was done before RNA was extracted from the tissue. The normal lung tissue was taken more than 3 cm from the tumor edge. The sequenced sample consisted of distant non-tumor lung tissue. Receptors were obtained from a middle-aged man with non-small cell lung cancer.

Of note for this clonotype: A single base separates this from a much larger clone, so it may be a read error. The chain employs TRBV20-1 and TRBJ2-7; 7 bases are shared with TRBD1. From germline, CDR1 is DFQATT and CDR2 SNEGSKA (reference sequence). This CDR3 spans 15 amino acids. The CDR3 region has the DNA TGCAATGCTAGAGGGGTCCGACAGGGTCCGTACGAGCAGTACTTC. Its translation is CNARGVRQGPYEQYF.

On this clonotype itself: A much larger clone is a single base away; this may be a read error. J is TRBJ1-1 and V is TRBV6-6; no reliable D call. The V end lost 4 bases, the J end lost 5 bases, and 8 bases lay between the germline ends. The CDR3 consists of 12 residues. The germline gives CDR1 MNHNY, CDR2 SVGAGI (reference sequence). The CDR3 DNA is TGTGCCAGCAGTTTCAGGAGAACTGAAGCTTTCTTT. Translated: CASSFRRTEAFF.

This clonotype has only one observation. J is TRBJ2-5 and V is TRBV20-1; D gene unclear. The V end lost 6 bases, the J end lost 9 bases, and 29 bases lay between the germline ends. CDR3 length equals 16 residues. CDR1 and CDR2 from the germline V gene are DFQATT and SNEGSKA (reference sequence). This CDR3 reads CSALRRLPWNKPAQYF. DNA of the CDR3: TGCAGTGCCCTAAGACGGTTACCCTGGAATAAGCCCGCCCAGTACTTC.

This chain links TRBV29-1 with TRBJ1-1; TRBD1 is a possible D gene (5 bases). Trimming removed 8 bases at V and 1 base at J, with 11 bases between. The CDR3 consists of 12 residues. The germline CDR1 and CDR2 sequences are SQVTM and ANQGSEA. The CDR3 nucleotides read TGCAGCATCGAGAGGGGGAACACTGAAGCTTTCTTT. This codes for CSIERGNTEAFF.

Regarding this clonotype: Being one base from a much bigger clone, this may be a read error. This chain connects TRBV28 to TRBJ2-7; a possible D gene is TRBD1 (5 bases). From germline, CDR1 is MDHEN and CDR2 SYDVKM. The CDR3 covers 13 residues. Written as DNA, the CDR3 is TGTGCCTGCAGTTTAGGCAGGGACTACGAGCAGTACTTC. Its translation: CACSLGRDYEQYF.

This chain uses TRBV6-5 with TRBJ2-2; 8 positions match TRBD1. Unmatched junction bases numbered 15, after V lost 9 bases and J lost 9 bases. The CDR3 spans 15 residues. Germline V lookup: CDR1 MNHEY, CDR2 SVGAGI. The CDR3 loop is CASSKIRGQARELFF. The CDR3 DNA is TGTGCCAGTAGCAAAATCAGGGGGCAGGCCAGGGAGCTGTTTTTT.

About this clonotype: Since a much larger clone is just one base distant, this may be a read error. This sequence joins TRBV6-1 and TRBJ2-3; TRBD1 might be the D (6 bases). The CDR3 consists of 14 residues. Per germline, CDR1 MNHNS and CDR2 SASEGT. Trimming shortened V by 5 bases and J by 3 bases, and 12 bases separated the two germline ends. The CDR3 coding sequence is TGTGCCAGCAGTAAAACAGGGCGGACAGATACGCAGTATTTT. Amino acid sequence: CASSKTGRTDTQYF.

Worth noting for this clonotype: At one of its ends the junction is not consistent with the germline gene, which may arise from a read error. The chain couples TRBV20-1 to TRBJ1-2; D might be TRBD1 (5 bases). Germline assignment: CDR1 DFQATT and CDR2 SNEGSKA (reference sequence). CDR3 size: 13 residues. This CDR3 is CNAAGHRNYGYTF. In DNA, the CDR3 is TGCAATGCTGCCGGACACAGAAACTATGGCTACACCTTC.

This clonotype showed up just a few times. A much more abundant neighbour one base away suggests this may be a read error. The J gene is TRBJ2-1, the V gene TRBV20-1; tentative D call: TRBD1 (6 bases). Germline CDR1 is DFQATT and CDR2 is SNEGSKA (reference sequence). The CDR3 is 14 residues long. The DNA of the CDR3 is TGCAGTGCTAGGAGGCTAGGCTGGGACAATGAGCAGCTCTTC. It translates to CSARRLGWDNEQLF.

There are many counts of this clonotype. This chain joins TRBV4-1 and TRBJ2-2; no clear D. V shed 0 bases and J shed 0 bases, with 11 bases lying between them. This CDR3 contains 17 residues. Per germline, CDR1 MGHRA and CDR2 YSYEKL. CDR3 residues: CASSQEFRVANTGELFF. The CDR3 region has the DNA TGCGCCAGCAGCCAAGAGTTCCGGGTCGCGAACACCGGGGAGCTGTTTTTT.